The entry below describes one T cell receptor (beta chain). What it recognizes is unknown. Assay used: immunoSEQ multiplex PCR; TCRdb lists only in-frame clones, some missing. In the table there are roughly 170,000 clones, approximately 86% of which are singletons. The V and J ends lost 1 base and 0 bases respectively, with 6 bases between them. The germline CDR1 and CDR2 sequences are MGHRA and YSYEKL. This CDR3 is built from 14 residues. This sample is part of a study of T cell responses to AZD1222 COVID-19 vaccine. Findings and caveats of the study: Close to half of spike-specific TCRs reportedly recognize unmutated variant regions. Among vaccine-associated CD4 TCRs, coverage spanned spike, with dominance at 160-218 and 743-854. Donors skewed white British and female; clonal diversity was possibly underestimated. Seropositivity was recorded at baseline in only five to seven AZD1222 recipients.

This receptor was obtained from an adult in good health. The chain links TRBV4-1 to TRBJ1-1; the D is unclear. Source: peripheral blood, taken on day 0 of AZD1222 vaccination. CDR3: CASSQARVNTEAFF. CDR3 in DNA: TGCGCCAGCAGCCAAGCCCGGGTGAACACTGAAGCTTTCTTT.